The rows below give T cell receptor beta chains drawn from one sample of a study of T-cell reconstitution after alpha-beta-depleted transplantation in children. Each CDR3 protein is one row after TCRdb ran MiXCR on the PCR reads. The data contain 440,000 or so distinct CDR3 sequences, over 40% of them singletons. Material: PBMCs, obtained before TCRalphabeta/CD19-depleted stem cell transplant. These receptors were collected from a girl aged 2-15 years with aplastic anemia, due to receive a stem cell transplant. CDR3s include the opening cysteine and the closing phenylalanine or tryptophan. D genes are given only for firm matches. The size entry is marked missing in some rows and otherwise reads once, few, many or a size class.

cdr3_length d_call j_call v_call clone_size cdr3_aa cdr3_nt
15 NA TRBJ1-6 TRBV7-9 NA CASSSEGAYNSPLHF TGTGCCAGCAGCTCGGAGGGCGCCTATAATTCACCCCTCCACTTT
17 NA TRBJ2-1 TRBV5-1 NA CASSWTGQDLSYNEQFF TGCGCCAGCAGCTGGACGGGGCAGGACCTCTCCTACAATGAGCAGTTCTTC
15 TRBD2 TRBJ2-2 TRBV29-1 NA CSAPLAGVGTGELFF TGCAGCGCCCCCCTGGCGGGAGTAGGGACCGGGGAGCTGTTTTTT
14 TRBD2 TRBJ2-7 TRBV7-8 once CASSSTGRSYEQYF TGTGCCAGCAGCTCAACCGGGAGGTCCTACGAGCAGTACTTC
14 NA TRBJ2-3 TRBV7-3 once CASSKGLSADTQYF TGTGCCAGCAGCAAAGGACTTTCCGCAGATACGCAGTATTTT
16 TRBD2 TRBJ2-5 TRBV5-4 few CASREGLAASQETQYF TGTGCCAGCAGAGAGGGACTAGCGGCTTCCCAAGAGACCCAGTACTTC
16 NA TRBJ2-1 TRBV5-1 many CASSFLAKSSYNEQFF TGCGCCAGCAGCTTCCTAGCGAAGAGCTCCTACAATGAGCAGTTCTTC
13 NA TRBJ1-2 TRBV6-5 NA CASRFTPAYGYTF TGTGCCAGCAGGTTCACTCCGGCCTATGGCTACACCTTC
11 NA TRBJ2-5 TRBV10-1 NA CASFFGETQYF TGCGCCAGCTTTTTTGGCGAGACCCAGTACTTC
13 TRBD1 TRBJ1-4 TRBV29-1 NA CSARDRAGEKLFF TGCAGCGCGCGGGACAGGGCGGGGGAAAAACTGTTTTTT
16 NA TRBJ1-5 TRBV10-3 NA CAISEAGQGGERPQHF TGTGCCATCAGTGAGGCGGGACAAGGGGGAGAGAGGCCCCAGCATTTT
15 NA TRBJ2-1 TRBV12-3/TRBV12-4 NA CASSLKPQSPNEQFF TGTGCCAGCAGTTTGAAGCCCCAGAGTCCCAATGAGCAGTTCTTC
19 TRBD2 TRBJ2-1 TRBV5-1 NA CASSSPQLGIGLAPGEQFF TGCGCCAGCAGCTCTCCTCAACTCGGTATAGGACTAGCCCCCGGTGAGCAGTTCTTC
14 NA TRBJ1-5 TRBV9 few CASSSGRSNQPQHF TGTGCCAGCAGCTCGGGCAGGTCCAATCAGCCCCAGCATTTT
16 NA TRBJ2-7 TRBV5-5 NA CASSSLGGRDFYEQYF TGTGCCAGCAGCTCGCTCGGGGGGCGCGACTTTTACGAGCAGTACTTC